The TCR beta chain under discussion was sequenced for a study of beta chain features in type 1 diabetes. Germline V lookup: CDR1 DFQATT, CDR2 SNEGSKA (reference sequence). The CDR3 is 11 amino acids. The germline V and J ends were trimmed by 5 bases and 7 bases, with 11 bases remaining between them. The isolated RNA, all of it, was reverse transcribed, so expressed TCRB transcripts were what got sequenced. Clones were read by immunoSEQ multiplex PCR, and TCRdb kept only the in-frame ones, dropping some. Of about 330,000 clones listed, roughly 11% are singletons. Source material: naive CD4+ T cells from blood. The receptor's source is a woman aged 25 to 39 in good health. The chain uses TRBV20-1 and TRBJ1-1; TRBD1 is a possible D gene (5 bases). CDR3 nucleotides: TGCAGTGCTTCTCAGGGAGGTGAAGCTTTCTTT. It is translated as CSASQGGEAFF.